This is a list of T cell receptor beta chains from one sample in a study of blood T cell repertoires in COVID-19. The assay was immunoSEQ multiplex PCR, and TCRdb's table has in-frame clones only and misses some. The sample records more than 150,000 clones, approximately 82% being singletons. The specimen was PBMCs or T cells enriched from blood (not recorded which). These receptors were obtained from a woman between 45 and 60 years old who had recovered from COVID-19. Both conserved end residues are part of each CDR3. A D gene is named only where the DNA matches it firmly. Where a row states a size, it is once, few, many or the class of an expanded clone; other rows omit it.

j_call clone_size d_call v_call cdr3_aa cdr3_nt
TRBJ1-4 once . TRBV5-1 CASSPTATNEKLFF TGCGCCAGCTCCCCGACAGCAACTAATGAAAAACTGTTTTTT
TRBJ2-1 few TRBD2 TRBV30 CGTSGSQPYNEQFF TGTGGGACTAGCGGGAGCCAACCTTACAATGAGCAGTTCTTC
TRBJ2-1 . . TRBV19 CASSKTSGSYNEQFF TGTGCCAGTAGTAAGACAAGTGGCTCCTACAATGAGCAGTTCTTC
TRBJ2-2 . . TRBV10-3 CAISSRDFNTGELFF TGTGCCATCAGCTCCCGGGACTTTAACACCGGGGAGCTGTTTTTT
TRBJ1-1 many . TRBV5-4 CASSPENQGGAFF TGTGCCAGCAGCCCAGAAAACCAGGGTGGGGCTTTCTTT
TRBJ2-1 . TRBD2 TRBV10-3 CAISDYSGRKNEQFF TGTGCCATCAGTGATTATAGCGGGAGGAAGAATGAGCAGTTCTTC
TRBJ2-2 . TRBD2 TRBV7-9 CASSPAPLAGGGGELFF TGTGCCAGCAGCCCCGCCCCGCTAGCGGGAGGTGGCGGGGAGCTGTTTTTT
TRBJ1-3 once . TRBV28 CASSLLDKGSGNTIYF TGTGCCAGCAGTTTATTGGACAAGGGGTCTGGAAACACCATATATTTT
TRBJ1-2 . TRBD1 TRBV7-8 CASSSGQEGGYTF TGTGCCAGCAGCTCGGGACAGGAGGGCGGCTACACCTTC
TRBJ2-1 . TRBD2 TRBV28 CASKIDPGLADNEQFF TGTGCCAGCAAGATCGATCCGGGACTAGCGGACAATGAGCAGTTCTTC
TRBJ2-2 . . TRBV6-1 CASSDNLSNTGELFF TGTGCCAGCAGTGACAATCTATCGAACACCGGGGAGCTGTTTTTT
TRBJ2-1 . TRBD2 TRBV29-1 CSVTGTSGYNEQFF TGCAGCGTTACCGGGACTAGCGGATACAATGAGCAGTTCTTC
TRBJ1-1 few TRBD1 TRBV7-6 CASSSRPTGDTEAFF TGTGCCAGCAGCTCCAGACCGACAGGGGACACTGAAGCTTTCTTT
TRBJ2-1 . . TRBV27 CASSLGARYEQFF TGTGCCAGCAGTTTAGGGGCGAGGTATGAGCAGTTCTTC
TRBJ2-5 . TRBD1 TRBV27 CASSSRDRGPRGTQYF TGTGCCAGCAGTTCCCGGGACAGGGGGCCTAGGGGGACCCAGTACTTC
TRBJ2-1 . TRBD2 TRBV29-1 CSGGLAGGNNEQFF TGCAGCGGTGGACTAGCGGGAGGGAACAATGAGCAGTTCTTC
TRBJ2-1 . . TRBV10-3 CAIRGSTGPRGNEQFF TGTGCCATCAGGGGATCCACAGGGCCTCGGGGAAATGAGCAGTTCTTC
TRBJ1-2 . . TRBV5-1 CASRTAMGYGYTF TGCGCCAGCAGGACAGCTATGGGGTATGGCTACACCTTC
TRBJ2-1 . TRBD2 TRBV5-1 CASSLGGTSDYNEQFF TGCGCCAGCAGCTTGGGGGGGACTAGCGACTACAATGAGCAGTTCTTC
TRBJ1-6 . TRBD1 TRBV3-1/TRBV3-2 CASSQPGQGRKAPLHF TGTGCCAGCAGCCAACCGGGACAGGGGCGTAAGGCACCCCTCCACTTT
TRBJ1-6 . . TRBV3-1/TRBV3-2 CASSQDYPGKSPLHF TGTGCCAGCAGCCAAGATTACCCGGGGAAATCACCCCTCCACTTT
TRBJ1-3 . . TRBV19 CASSPSGGNTIYF TGTGCCAGTAGTCCTTCGGGAGGAAACACCATATATTTT
TRBJ2-6 . TRBD2 TRBV4-1 CASSGLAGGLRGANVLTF TGCGCCAGCAGCGGACTAGCGGGAGGGTTGCGGGGGGCCAACGTCCTGACTTTC
TRBJ1-5 few . TRBV30 CAWIPEGSNQPQHF TGTGCCTGGATCCCGGAGGGGAGCAATCAGCCCCAGCATTTT
TRBJ1-1 few . TRBV4-1 CASSPRQGSAFF TGCGCCAGCAGTCCTCGCCAGGGGTCGGCTTTCTTT
TRBJ2-3 . . TRBV6-2/TRBV6-3 CASSMGTFRTDTQYF TGTGCCAGCAGTATGGGGACTTTCCGCACAGATACGCAGTATTTT
TRBJ2-3 . . TRBV7-2 CASSLWRLDTQYF TGTGCCAGCAGCTTATGGCGGTTGGATACGCAGTATTTT
TRBJ1-2 . . TRBV28 CASRRGRGALNYGYTF TGTGCCAGCCGGAGGGGTAGAGGAGCCCTAAACTATGGCTACACCTTC
TRBJ1-2 . . TRBV3-1/TRBV3-2 CASSQDGRPGGYTF TGTGCCAGCAGCCAAGACGGCCGACCCGGGGGCTACACCTTC
TRBJ2-7 . TRBD1 TRBV10-3 CAIRGDRADRRIGEQYF TGTGCCATCAGGGGAGACAGGGCAGATAGACGGATTGGCGAGCAGTACTTC
TRBJ1-2 . . TRBV28 CASSLQGNYGYTF TGTGCCAGCAGTTTACAGGGTAACTATGGCTACACCTTC
TRBJ2-2 . TRBD1 TRBV30 CAWRTGASTSGELFF TGTGCCTGGAGAACAGGGGCCTCTACCAGCGGGGAGCTGTTTTTT
TRBJ1-1 . . TRBV5-1 CASSLAVGLPEAFF TGCGCCAGCAGCTTGGCCGTGGGGCTTCCTGAAGCTTTCTTT
TRBJ2-7 . . TRBV2 CASSESGAYEQYF TGTGCCAGCAGTGAATCGGGGGCCTACGAGCAGTACTTC
TRBJ2-1 . TRBD1 TRBV11-1 CASTPDRSYNEQFF TGTGCCAGCACCCCGGACAGGTCCTACAATGAGCAGTTCTTC
TRBJ2-5 . . TRBV28 CASRVMGGRQETQYF TGTGCCAGCAGGGTCATGGGAGGCCGGCAAGAGACCCAGTACTTC
TRBJ2-4 . TRBD1 TRBV15 CATSRYGTEKNIQYF TGTGCCACCAGCAGATATGGGACAGAAAAAAACATTCAGTACTTC
TRBJ2-7 once . TRBV28 CASGLSYEQYF TGTGCCTCCGGACTGTCCTACGAGCAGTACTTC
TRBJ1-2 . . TRBV12-3/TRBV12-4 CASSLSGENGYTF TGTGCCAGCAGTTTGTCAGGGGAGAATGGCTACACCTTC
TRBJ1-6 . TRBD1 TRBV18 CASSRDSSYNSPLHF TGTGCCAGCTCTCGGGACAGCTCCTATAATTCACCCCTCCACTTT
TRBJ2-1 . . TRBV20-1 CSASTQRRQFF TGCAGTGCTAGTACCCAGCGGCGGCAGTTCTTC